The 16 T cell receptor beta chains listed next were all sequenced from one sample in a study of blood T cells in healthy people across ages. Through a sample-barcoded 5' primer and a J-beta primer mix, a second PCR was run for about 7 to 12 cycles. TCRdb independently ran MiXCR on the 5' RACE reads; one entry per CDR3 protein. The data hold some 900,000 distinct CDR3 sequences, with around 30% observed a single time. Sequencing was done on a sample of blood. All receptors come from a woman older than 75 in good health.

This clonotype was recorded a few times. The gene calls are TRBV3-1 and TRBJ2-5, with 14 positions matching TRBD2. Germline V gene lookup returns CDR1 LGHDT and CDR2 YNNKEL (reference sequence). The ends lost 4 bases at V and 4 bases at J; junction bases unmatched: 8. The CDR3 sequence is 17 residues long. The DNA of the CDR3 is TGTGCCAGCAGCCCAGGGACTAGCGGGGGAGGAATAGAGACCCAGTACTTC. It encodes CASSPGTSGGGIETQYF.

This clonotype has at least ten counts. The chain joins TRBV12-3 or TRBV12-4 to TRBJ1-4; D not certain. The CDR3 length is 13 residues. V lost 6 bases and J lost 5, with 10 bases in between. CDR3 in amino acids: CASRLLSNEKLFF. In DNA form, the CDR3 reads TGTGCCAGCAGGCTTTTGAGCAATGAAAAACTGTTTTTT.

This clonotype was observed a few times. A much larger clone is a single base away; this may be a read error. V and J are TRBV11-1 and TRBJ2-5; the match to TRBD2 covers 9 bases. J lost 11 bases, V lost 1 base, and 26 bases had no gene match. The CDR3 runs 20 residues. From germline, CDR1 is SGHAT and CDR2 FQDESV (reference sequence). This CDR3 reads CASSLVISSGVLPSYNEQYF. Here the CDR3 DNA reads TGTGCCAGCAGCTTAGTTATATCTAGCGGGGTTCTGCCATCCTACAATGAGCAGTACTTC.

A note on this clonotype: A much larger clone lies a single base off, so this may be a read error. This sequence joins TRBV7-2 and TRBJ2-1, with TRBD1 identical over 10 bases. CDR3 length: 15 residues. Germline CDR1 SGHTA, CDR2 FQGNSA. CDR3 coding DNA: TGTGCCTGCAGCCACCGGGACAGGGGATACAATGAGCAGTTCTTC. Translated: CACSHRDRGYNEQFF.

This clonotype was observed a few times. This sequence joins TRBV12-3 or TRBV12-4 and TRBJ2-3; TRBD2 might be the D (7 bases). The ends were cut back, 1 base at V and 2 bases at J, with 22 bases in the middle. The CDR3 is 19 residues long. The CDR3 coding sequence is TGTGCCAGCAGTTTAGGGACTAGTAGGGGGGGAAAGGACACAGATACGCAGTATTTT. This gives the protein CASSLGTSRGGKDTDTQYF.

This clonotype was observed a few times. V usage is TRBV14 and J usage is TRBJ1-1; the D is unclear. CDR3 size: 14 residues. Trimming took off 4 bases at V and 2 bases at J, with 11 bases between the two ends. CDR1 SGHDN and CDR2 FVKESK come from the germline V gene. CDR3 DNA: TGTGCCAGCAGCCCGGACCTGATAAACACTGAAGCTTTCTTT. Translation gives CASSPDLINTEAFF.

This clonotype was seen a few times. The chain recombines TRBV10-2 with TRBJ2-7, with 10 bases aligning to TRBD2. This CDR3 has 14 amino acids. The trim removed 6 bases at V and 5 bases at J, leaving 7 bases unmatched. The germline gives CDR1 WSHSY, CDR2 SAAADI. The CDR3 here is CASSGASGGHEQYF. DNA of the CDR3: TGCGCCAGCAGCGGGGCTAGCGGGGGTCACGAGCAGTACTTC.

This clonotype has a handful of counts. The chain is built from TRBV20-1 and TRBJ2-4; TRBD1 matches at 11 bases. Germline trimming cut 4 bases from V and 13 bases from J; bases unmatched to any gene: 9. CDR1 and CDR2 (germline): DFQATT, SNEGSKA (reference sequence). The CDR3 contains 13 residues. CDR3 nucleotides: TGCAGTGCTATGGACAGGGGGCGGAGGGAGCAGTACTTC. It yields the protein CSAMDRGRREQYF.

The V and J genes are TRBV28 and TRBJ2-1; the match to TRBD2 covers 7 bases. The CDR3 loop spans 15 amino acids. The V segment lost 7 bases and the J segment 13 bases; nucleotides outside the gene matches: 19. Per the germline V gene, CDR1 is MDHEN and CDR2 is SYDVKM. DNA for the CDR3: TGTGCCAGCACCCAACGGCTTGGGGGGGGAGAGACCCAGTTCTTC. Amino acid sequence: CASTQRLGGGETQFF.

This clonotype was detected ten times or more. V and J are TRBV11-2 and TRBJ2-5, with 16 bases that match TRBD2. V gave up 1 base and J gave up 4 bases; unmatched junction bases: 3. Looked up from germline, CDR1 is SGHAT and CDR2 is FQNNGV. CDR3 size: 17 residues. The CDR3: CASSLGGLAGGPETQYF. In nucleotides, the CDR3 is TGTGCCAGCAGCTTAGGGGGACTAGCGGGGGGGCCAGAGACCCAGTACTTC.

This clonotype turned up a few times. The chain has TRBV5-1 and TRBJ1-5, with D unresolved. Germline CDR1 SGHRS, CDR2 YFSETQ. The CDR3 consists of 15 residues. The V and J ends lost 4 bases and 0 bases respectively, with 11 bases between them. The CDR3 reads CASSENPGSNQPQHF. The CDR3 DNA reads as TGCGCCAGCAGCGAGAACCCCGGTAGCAATCAGCCCCAGCATTTT.

V usage is TRBV12-5 and J usage is TRBJ1-5; no clear D gene. Germline CDR1 LGHNT, CDR2 FRNRAP. Deletions cut 4 bases from V and 11 bases from J, with 12 bases between. The CDR3 consists of 12 residues. The CDR3, as DNA: TGTGCTAGTGGTTCCCGGGCCTCCTCCCAGCATTTT. Translated, it gives CASGSRASSQHF.

The table lists this clonotype with a few counts. The chain uses TRBV19 and TRBJ1-2, with 11 bases that match TRBD1. The length of the CDR3 is 16 residues. CDR1 is LNHDA and CDR2 is SQIVND in the germline V gene (reference sequence). V gave up 5 bases and J gave up 7 bases; unmatched junction bases: 12. CDR3 DNA: TGTGCCAGTAGTCGCCCGGACAGGGGGCACGCTGGTGGCTACACCTTC. Encoded protein: CASSRPDRGHAGGYTF.

This clonotype has ten or more counts. The rearrangement uses TRBV7-2 and TRBJ2-1; 7 positions agree with TRBD1. Germline CDR1 reads SGHTA; CDR2 reads FQGNSA. The CDR3 runs to 12 residues. J lost 15 bases, V lost 5 bases, and 10 bases had no gene match. CDR3 protein: CASSVGTEYRFF. CDR3 coding DNA: TGTGCCAGCAGCGTAGGGACAGAATATCGGTTCTTC.

The J gene is TRBJ1-1, the V gene TRBV29-1; D is perhaps TRBD1 (6 bases). From germline, CDR1 is SQVTM and CDR2 ANQGSEA. V lost 6 bases to trimming and J lost 0 bases, with 11 bases between them. The CDR3 contains 13 residues. The CDR3 loop reads CSVGQILNTEAFF. The CDR3 DNA is TGCAGCGTCGGACAGATCCTGAACACTGAAGCTTTCTTT.

Concerning this clonotype: An end of the junction differs from the germline gene, which may be a read error. The V and J genes are TRBV24-1 and TRBJ2-7; 11 nucleotides align to TRBD1. The length of the CDR3 is 17 residues. The germline CDR1 and CDR2 sequences are KGHDR and SFDVKD. The CDR3 sequence is CAISDADGQGARNEQYF. CDR3 in DNA: TGTGCCATCAGTGATGCGGACGGACAGGGGGCGCGGAATGAGCAGTACTTC.